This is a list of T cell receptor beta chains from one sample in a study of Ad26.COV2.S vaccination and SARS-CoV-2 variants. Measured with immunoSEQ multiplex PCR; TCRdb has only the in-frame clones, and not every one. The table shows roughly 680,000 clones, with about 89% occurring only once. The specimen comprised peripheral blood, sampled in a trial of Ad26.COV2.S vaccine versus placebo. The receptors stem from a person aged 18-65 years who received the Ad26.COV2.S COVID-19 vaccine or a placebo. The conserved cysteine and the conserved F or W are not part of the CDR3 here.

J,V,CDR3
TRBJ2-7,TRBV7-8,ASIEPGSPPYEQY
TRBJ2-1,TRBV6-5,ASSYGGNEQF
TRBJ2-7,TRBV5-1,ASSQVAGGPYEQY
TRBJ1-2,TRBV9,ASSVVGGWGGGYT
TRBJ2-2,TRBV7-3,ASSLRTGAASGELF
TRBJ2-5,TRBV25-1,ASSSTGMRETQY
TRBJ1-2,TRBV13,ASSSGTGLYGYT
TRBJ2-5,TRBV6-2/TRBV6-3,ASSYSPRQETQY
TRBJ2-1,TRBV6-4,ASKERTSVNEQF
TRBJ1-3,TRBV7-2,ASSPRGATSGNTIY
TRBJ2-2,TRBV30,AWNSGLALRRELF
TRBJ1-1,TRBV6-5,ASKVDPGTEAF
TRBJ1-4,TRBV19,ASSQGAPNEKLF
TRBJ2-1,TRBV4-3,ASSQLAGLIYNEQF
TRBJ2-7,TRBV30,AWSLGQGFPYEQY
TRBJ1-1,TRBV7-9,ASYRTNTEAF
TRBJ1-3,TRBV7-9,ASTQGSLGNTIY
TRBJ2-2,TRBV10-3,ATRGGGTNTGELF
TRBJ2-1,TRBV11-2,ASSLALYNEQF
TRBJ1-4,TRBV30,AWSVRAGAEKLF
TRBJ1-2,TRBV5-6,ASSPTGMRNYGYT
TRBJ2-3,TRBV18,ASSATSTDTQY
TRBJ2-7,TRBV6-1,ASSEIGGVVYEQY
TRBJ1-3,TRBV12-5,ASGLVGWGNTIY
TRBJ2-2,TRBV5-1,ASSIDRASNTGELF
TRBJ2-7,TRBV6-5,ASSYAEGSSYEQY
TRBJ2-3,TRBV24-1,ATSPAATDTQY
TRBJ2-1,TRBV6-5,ASSYLGSSYNEQF
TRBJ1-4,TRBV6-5,ASSYSSATNEKLF
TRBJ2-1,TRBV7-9,ASSLKQSAYNEQF
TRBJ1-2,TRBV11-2,ASSLEDSSNYGYT
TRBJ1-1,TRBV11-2,ASSLTEAVKTF
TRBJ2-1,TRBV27,ASSFSGGVYNEQF